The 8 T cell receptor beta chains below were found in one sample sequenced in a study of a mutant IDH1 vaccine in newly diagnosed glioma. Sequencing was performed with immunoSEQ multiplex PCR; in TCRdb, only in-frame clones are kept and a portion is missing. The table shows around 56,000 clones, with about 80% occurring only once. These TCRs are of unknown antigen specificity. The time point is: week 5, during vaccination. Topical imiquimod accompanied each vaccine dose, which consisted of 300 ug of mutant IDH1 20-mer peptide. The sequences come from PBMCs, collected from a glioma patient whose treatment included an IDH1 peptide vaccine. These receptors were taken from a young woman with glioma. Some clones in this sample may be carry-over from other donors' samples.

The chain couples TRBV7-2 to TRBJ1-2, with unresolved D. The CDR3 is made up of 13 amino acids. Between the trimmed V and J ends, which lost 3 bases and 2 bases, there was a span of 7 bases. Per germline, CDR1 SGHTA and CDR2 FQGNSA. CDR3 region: CASSFSPNYGYTF. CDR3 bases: TGTGCCAGCAGCTTTTCCCCGAACTATGGCTACACCTTC.

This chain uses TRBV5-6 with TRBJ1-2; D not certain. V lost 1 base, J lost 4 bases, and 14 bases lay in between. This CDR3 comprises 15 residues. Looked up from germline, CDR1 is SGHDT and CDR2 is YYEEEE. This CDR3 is CASSLSGGAFYGYTF. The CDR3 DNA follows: TGTGCCAGCAGCTTGTCGGGCGGAGCTTTCTATGGCTACACCTTC. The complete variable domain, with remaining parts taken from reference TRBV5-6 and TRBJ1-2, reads DAGVTQSPTHLIKTRGQQVTLRCSPKSGHDTVSWYQQALGQGPQFIFQYYEEEERQRGNFPDRFSGHQFPNYSSELNVNALLLGDSALYLCASSLSGGAFYGYTFGSGTRLTVV.

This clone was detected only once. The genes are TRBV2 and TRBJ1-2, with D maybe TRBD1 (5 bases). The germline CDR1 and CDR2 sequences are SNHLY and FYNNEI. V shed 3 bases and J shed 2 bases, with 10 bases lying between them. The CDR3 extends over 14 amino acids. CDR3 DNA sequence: TGTGCCAGCAGTGAGGGCAGGGCAAACTATGGCTACACCTTC. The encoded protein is CASSEGRANYGYTF. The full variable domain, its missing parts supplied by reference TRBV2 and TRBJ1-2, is EPEVTQTPSHQVTQMGQEVILRCVPISNHLYFYWYRQILGQKVEFLVSFYNNEISEKSEIFDDQFSVERPDGSNFTLKIRSTKLEDSAMYFCASSEGRANYGYTFGSGTRLTVV.

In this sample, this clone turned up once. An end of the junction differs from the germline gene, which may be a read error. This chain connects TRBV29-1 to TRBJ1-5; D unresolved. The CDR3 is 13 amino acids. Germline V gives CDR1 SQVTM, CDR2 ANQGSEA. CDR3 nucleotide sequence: TGCAGCGTTGGGCAGAGTAGCAGTCAGCCCCAGCATTTT. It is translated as CSVGQSSSQPQHF.

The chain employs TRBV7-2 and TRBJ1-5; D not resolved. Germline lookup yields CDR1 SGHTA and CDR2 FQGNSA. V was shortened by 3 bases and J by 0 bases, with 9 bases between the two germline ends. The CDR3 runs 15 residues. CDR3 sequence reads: CASSLTGFSNQPQHF. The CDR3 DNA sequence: TGTGCCAGCAGCTTGACGGGATTTAGCAATCAGCCCCAGCATTTT.

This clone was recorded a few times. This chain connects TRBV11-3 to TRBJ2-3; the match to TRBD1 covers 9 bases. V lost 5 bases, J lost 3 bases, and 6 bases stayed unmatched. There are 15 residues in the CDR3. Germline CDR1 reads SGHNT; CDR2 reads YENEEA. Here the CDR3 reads CASSLRDRETDTQYF. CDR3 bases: TGTGCCAGCAGCCTCCGGGACAGGGAGACAGATACGCAGTATTTT.

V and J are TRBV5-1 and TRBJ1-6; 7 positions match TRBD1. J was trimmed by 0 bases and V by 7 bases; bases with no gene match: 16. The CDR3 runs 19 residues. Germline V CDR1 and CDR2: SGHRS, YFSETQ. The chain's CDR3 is CASGTRRDSKSSYNSPLHF. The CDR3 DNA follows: TGCGCCAGCGGAACACGACGGGACAGTAAAAGCTCCTATAATTCACCCCTCCACTTT. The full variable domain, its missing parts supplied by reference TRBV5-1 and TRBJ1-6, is KAGVTQTPRYLIKTRGQQVTLSCSPISGHRSVSWYQQTPGQGLQFLFEYFSETQRNKGNFPGRFSGRQFSNSRSEMNVSTLELGDSALYLCASGTRRDSKSSYNSPLHFGNGTRLTVT.

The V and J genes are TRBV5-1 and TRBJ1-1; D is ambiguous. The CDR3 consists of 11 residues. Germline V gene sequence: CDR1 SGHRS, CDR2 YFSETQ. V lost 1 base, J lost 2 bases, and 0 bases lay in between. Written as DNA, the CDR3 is TGCGCCAGCAGCTTGAACACTGAAGCTTTCTTT. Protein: CASSLNTEAFF.